In its sample, the clone carrying this TCR beta chain was seen a few times. This sample is drawn from a study of cytomegalovirus exposure and HLA in healthy donors. In the PCR, 60 Vbeta and 13 Jbeta primers were used. Only in-frame clones appear in the TCRdb table, and some are missing; sequencing was by immunoSEQ multiplex PCR. Among approximately 150,000 clones, 76% were seen once, and the ten largest hold 3% to 4%. The sequence was collected from a male donor in good health and CMV-seronegative. The sample was PBMCs.

As DNA, the CDR3 is TGTGCCAGCAGCGTGATAAAGGACAGCCCTGCTTTCTTT. It is translated as CASSVIKDSPAFF. The chain recombines TRBV9 with TRBJ1-1, with D possibly matching TRBD1 (6 bases). The CDR3 is 13 amino acids. The V gene's germline CDR1 is SGDLS and CDR2 YYNGEE. With 2 bases removed from V and 11 bases from J, the gap between germline ends came to 16 bases.